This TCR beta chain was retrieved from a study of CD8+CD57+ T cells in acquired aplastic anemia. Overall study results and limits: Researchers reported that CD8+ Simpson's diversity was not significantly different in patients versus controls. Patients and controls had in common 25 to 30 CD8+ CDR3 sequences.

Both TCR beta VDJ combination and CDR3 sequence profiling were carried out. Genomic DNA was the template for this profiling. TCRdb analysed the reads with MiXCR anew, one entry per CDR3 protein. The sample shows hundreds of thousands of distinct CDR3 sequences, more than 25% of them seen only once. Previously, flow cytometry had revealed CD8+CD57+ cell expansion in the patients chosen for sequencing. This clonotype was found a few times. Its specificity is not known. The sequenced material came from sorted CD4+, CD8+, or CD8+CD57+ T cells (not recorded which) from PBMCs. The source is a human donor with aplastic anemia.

The CDR3, as DNA: TGTGCCAGCAGCCCCTCGGGGACAGGGGCCTTGAACACTGAAGCTTTCTTT. This gives the protein CASSPSGTGALNTEAFF. V is TRBV5-6 and J is TRBJ1-1; TRBD1 aligns across 10 bases. CDR3 length equals 17 residues. V was clipped by 4 bases and J by 0 bases; unmatched bases: 9. CDR1 SGHDT and CDR2 YYEEEE come from the germline V gene.